These 23 T cell receptor beta chains came from one sample sequenced in a study of T-cell reconstitution after alpha-beta-depleted transplantation in children. A TCRbeta library incorporating unique molecular identifiers was prepared. Using its own MiXCR run on the PCR reads, TCRdb lists one record per CDR3 protein. Of about 980,000 distinct CDR3 sequences listed, roughly 31% are singletons. This material consisted of PBMCs, mostly from graft donor cells, taken 360 days after TCRalphabeta/CD19-depleted stem cell transplant. These receptors were collected from a boy younger than two who had a stem cell transplant for SCID, so the T cells may come from the graft donor.

The chain employs TRBV12-3 or TRBV12-4 and TRBJ2-1; 11 bases fit TRBD2. The CDR3 sequence is 14 residues long. With 6 bases clipped from V and 9 bases from J, the junction kept 7 bases outside the gene matches. The DNA for the CDR3 is TGTGCCAGCAGCGACCAGACTAGCGGGGTTGAGCAGTTCTTC. Encoded protein: CASSDQTSGVEQFF.

This chain links TRBV28 with TRBJ2-1, with 8 bases lining up with TRBD2. This CDR3 has 13 residues. Trimming took 8 bases from V and 6 from J; bases not matched to a gene: 6. Germline V gene lookup returns CDR1 MDHEN and CDR2 SYDVKM. DNA of the CDR3: TGTGCCAGCGTGGCGGGGGGACGCAATGAGCAGTTCTTC. This codes for CASVAGGRNEQFF.

This chain joins TRBV11-2 and TRBJ2-1; 7 bases line up with TRBD1. The V and J ends lost 1 base and 5 bases, in that order; junction bases with no gene match: 5. The CDR3 loop spans 15 amino acids. The germline gives CDR1 SGHAT, CDR2 FQNNGV. The CDR3 sequence: CASSLGAGGHNEQFF. CDR3 in DNA: TGTGCCAGCAGCTTAGGGGCAGGGGGACACAATGAGCAGTTCTTC.

V is TRBV7-8 and J is TRBJ2-2; D uncertain. Trimming pared 0 bases from V and 0 bases from J, leaving 11 bases between. CDR3 size: 17 residues. Germline V gene sequence: CDR1 SGHVS, CDR2 FQNEAQ. In DNA, the CDR3 is TGTGCCAGCAGCTTAGCATTACGGAGCGCGAACACCGGGGAGCTGTTTTTT. Residues: CASSLALRSANTGELFF.

On this clonotype itself: At one of its ends the junction is not consistent with the germline gene, which may arise from a read error. V and J are TRBV5-6 and TRBJ2-3; tentatively, D is TRBD1 or TRBD2 (5 bases each). Germline loops: CDR1 SGHDT, CDR2 YYEEEE. This CDR3 is 17 amino acids long. CDR3 region: CASSLLLGPPVTDTQYF. Written as DNA, the CDR3 is TGCGCCAGCAGCCTGCTTCTGGGACCCCCAGTGACGGATACGCAGTATTTT.

This clonotype has at least ten counts. The J gene is TRBJ1-1, the V gene TRBV28; D unresolved. Germline CDR1 and CDR2: MDHEN and SYDVKM. The CDR3 has 15 residues. Trimming took 4 bases from V and 5 from J, leaving 17 bases between them. The CDR3 here is CASSYDQASGTEAFF. CDR3 sequence (DNA): TGTGCCAGCAGTTACGACCAGGCCTCCGGGACTGAAGCTTTCTTT.

This clonotype was counted a few times. This chain uses TRBV12-3 or TRBV12-4 with TRBJ1-2; D gene ambiguous. Trimming stripped 5 bases from V and 3 bases from J, with 10 bases between. This CDR3 spans 13 amino acids. DNA of the CDR3: TGTGCCAGCAGTCGCGGTACCCACTATGGCTACACCTTC. Its protein product is CASSRGTHYGYTF.

This chain joins TRBV4-1 and TRBJ1-1; D possibly corresponds to TRBD1 (5 bases). Looked up from germline, CDR1 is MGHRA and CDR2 is YSYEKL. V lost 4 bases and J lost 4, with 16 bases in between. There are 15 residues in the CDR3. The CDR3 loop reads CASSPLGTPSTEAFF. The DNA of the CDR3 is TGCGCCAGCAGCCCCCTAGGGACCCCTAGCACTGAAGCTTTCTTT.

The chain recombines TRBV28 with TRBJ2-6, with D perhaps TRBD1 or TRBD2 (6 bases each). Trimming stripped 7 bases from V and 3 bases from J, with 13 bases between. This CDR3 has 15 amino acids. The germline CDR1 and CDR2 sequences are MDHEN and SYDVKM. Written as DNA, the CDR3 is TGTGCCAGCATGACCCGGGGGCGTGGGGCCAACGTCCTGACTTTC. The encoded protein is CASMTRGRGANVLTF.

V gene TRBV12-3 or TRBV12-4 combines with J gene TRBJ1-1; unclear D gene. Trimming took off 9 bases at V and 3 bases at J, with 17 bases between the two ends. The CDR3 loop spans 14 amino acids. The CDR3 protein is CASKPGISYTEAFF. The CDR3 DNA reads TGTGCCAGTAAGCCGGGCATTTCGTACACTGAAGCTTTCTTT.

Details on this clonotype: Compared with germline, one end of the junction differs, possibly owing to a read error. The chain carries TRBV7-2 and TRBJ2-5, with D possibly TRBD1 on 6 matching bases. The CDR3 is made up of 12 amino acids. Germline values: CDR1 SGHTA, CDR2 FQGNSA. The CDR3 here is CASSFEDRLPCF. CDR3 bases: TGTGCCAGCAGCTTCGAGGACAGACTCCCGTGCTTC.

The chain is built from TRBV15 and TRBJ2-5; 8 bases align to TRBD1. Germline V gene data show CDR1 as LNHNV and CDR2 as YYDKDF (reference sequence). After removal of 1 base from V and 1 base from J, the junction contained 5 bases not matched to a gene. CDR3 length equals 16 residues. CDR3 DNA: TGTGCCACCAGCAGAGGGACAGGGCCAGGCCAAGAGACCCAGTACTTC. Encoded protein: CATSRGTGPGQETQYF.

In this sample, this clonotype turned up a few times. The V call is TRBV4-1, the J call TRBJ2-1, with TRBD2 matching 8 bases. Germline trimming cut 0 bases from V and 9 bases from J; bases unmatched to any gene: 7. Germline lookup yields CDR1 MGHRA and CDR2 YSYEKL. This CDR3 has 15 residues. CDR3 protein: CASSQEVAGYGEQFF. The CDR3 bases are TGCGCCAGCAGCCAAGAGGTAGCGGGGTATGGTGAGCAGTTCTTC.

The gene calls are TRBV20-1 and TRBJ2-1, with 7 bases that match TRBD2. The CDR3 runs to 14 residues. Germline trimming cut 5 bases from V and 4 bases from J; bases unmatched to any gene: 8. Germline V gives CDR1 DFQATT, CDR2 SNEGSKA (reference sequence). CDR3 amino acids: CSAAGAGDYNEQFF. CDR3 bases: TGCAGTGCTGCCGGGGCGGGGGATTACAATGAGCAGTTCTTC.

This clonotype was picked up a small number of times. The V and J genes are TRBV6-5 and TRBJ2-1; TRBD2 aligns across 10 bases. The germline CDR1 and CDR2 sequences are MNHEY and SVGAGI. Trimming cost V 2 bases and J 4 bases; bases outside gene matches: 5. This CDR3 contains 16 residues. The CDR3 sequence is CASSYGWTSGYNEQFF. The CDR3 bases are TGTGCCAGCAGTTACGGATGGACTAGCGGATACAATGAGCAGTTCTTC.

This clonotype was found a few times. This chain connects TRBV12-3 or TRBV12-4 to TRBJ2-5; D remains ambiguous. The CDR3 totals 14 residues. Between the trimmed V and J ends, which lost 7 bases and 0 bases, there was a span of 12 bases. CDR3 in amino acids: CASTFHTNQETQYF. The CDR3 DNA is TGTGCCAGCACCTTCCATACTAACCAAGAGACCCAGTACTTC.

The CDR3 is CASSQGDGSTDTQYF. The DNA of the CDR3 is TGTGCCAGCAGCCAAGGGGACGGAAGCACAGATACGCAGTATTTT. V usage is TRBV4-2 and J usage is TRBJ2-3; D is perhaps TRBD1 or TRBD2 (5 bases each). V lost 1 base and J 0 bases, leaving 8 bases between the germline ends. Germline V gene data show CDR1 as LGHNA and CDR2 as YNFKEQ. The CDR3 consists of 15 residues.

Concerning this clonotype itself: Mismatch with germline at one junction end may stem from a read error. J is TRBJ2-7 and V is TRBV15, with 8 bases identical to TRBD1. Germline V gene data show CDR1 as LNHNV and CDR2 as YYDKDF (reference sequence). The CDR3 consists of 16 residues. The CDR3 protein is CDTSRDPRGPSYEQYF. CDR3 coding DNA: TGTGACACCAGCAGGGATCCCAGGGGGCCCTCCTACGAGCAGTACTTC.

The rearrangement joins TRBV2 to TRBJ2-6, with no clear D. Trimming shortened V by 7 bases and J by 2 bases, and 12 bases separated the two germline ends. CDR1 SNHLY and CDR2 FYNNEI come from the germline V gene. CDR3 length: 15 residues. CDR3 amino acids: CASTPSYPGANVLTF. DNA of the CDR3: TGTGCCAGCACCCCAAGTTACCCTGGGGCCAACGTCCTGACTTTC.

The chain joins TRBV20-1 to TRBJ2-1; no reliable D call. The germline CDR1 and CDR2 sequences are DFQATT and SNEGSKA (reference sequence). This CDR3 spans 12 amino acids. V was pared by 3 bases and J by 8 bases, with 11 bases between. CDR3 sequence: CSASGKRDEQFF. The CDR3 coding sequence is TGCAGTGCTAGTGGCAAAAGGGATGAGCAGTTCTTC.

This clonotype came up many times. This chain connects TRBV4-3 to TRBJ1-5; D unresolved. CDR1 is LGHNA, CDR2 YSLEER, per germline. V gave up 0 bases and J gave up 6 bases, with 6 bases separating them. The CDR3 is made up of 13 amino acids. This chain's CDR3 is CASSQDRAQPQHF. For the CDR3, the DNA is TGCGCCAGCAGCCAAGATCGAGCTCAGCCCCAGCATTTT.

This clonotype was picked up a small number of times. J is TRBJ2-2 and V is TRBV12-3 or TRBV12-4; D assignment may be TRBD1 or TRBD2 (5 bases each). Between the trimmed V and J ends, which lost 3 bases and 5 bases, there was a span of 13 bases. The CDR3 loop spans 15 amino acids. The CDR3, as DNA: TGTGCCAGCAGTTTTGGGGCAGGGAGAACCGGGGAGCTGTTTTTT. As protein: CASSFGAGRTGELFF.

A few counts support this clonotype. V is TRBV4-2 and J is TRBJ2-2; no clear D. This CDR3 is 17 amino acids long. V was trimmed by 0 bases and J by 0 bases, leaving 11 bases between them. The germline V gene encodes CDR1 LGHNA and CDR2 YNFKEQ. CDR3 coding DNA: TGTGCCAGCAGCCAAGACGTAGCCCTCGCGAACACCGGGGAGCTGTTTTTT. Translating it yields CASSQDVALANTGELFF.